Following are 22 T cell receptor beta chains from one sample sequenced in a study of a mutant IDH1 vaccine in newly diagnosed glioma. Sequenced by immunoSEQ multiplex PCR; TCRdb stores in-frame clones only, minus some. The sample contains around 30,000 clones, over 80% of which appear only once. Time point reported: week 23, last vaccination. All doses held 300 ug of mutant IDH1 20-mer peptide, with topical imiquimod. Their cognate antigens are unknown. This specimen was PBMCs, taken from a glioma patient whose treatment included an IDH1 peptide vaccine. The receptors come from a woman between 18 and 29 years old with glioma.

This clone is medium-sized in the sample. The V and J genes are TRBV29-1 and TRBJ1-1; D is ambiguous. CDR1 is SQVTM and CDR2 is ANQGSEA in the germline V gene. Trimming shortened V by 6 bases and J by 3 bases, and 11 bases separated the two germline ends. This CDR3 has 12 residues. CDR3 coding DNA: TGCAGCGTCCGCCGGACGGACACTGAAGCTTTCTTT. Protein sequence: CSVRRTDTEAFF.

The chain recombines TRBV5-6 with TRBJ2-1, with D perhaps matching TRBD1 (6 bases). V was trimmed by 4 bases and J by 7 bases, leaving 9 bases between them. CDR3 length equals 12 residues. Looked up from germline, CDR1 is SGHDT and CDR2 is YYEEEE. Here the CDR3 reads CASSRTGNEQFF. CDR3 in DNA: TGTGCCAGCAGCCGTACAGGGAATGAGCAGTTCTTC.

The genes are TRBV5-1 and TRBJ2-1; no clear D gene. The CDR3 is made up of 15 amino acids. V was pared by 0 bases and J by 2 bases, with 9 bases between. CDR1 and CDR2 from the germline V gene are SGHRS and YFSETQ. The CDR3 DNA is TGCGCCAGCAGCTTGGCCTGGACGACCTACAATGAGCAGTTCTTC. Protein product: CASSLAWTTYNEQFF. The full variable domain, its missing parts supplied by reference TRBV5-1 and TRBJ2-1, is KAGVTQTPRYLIKTRGQQVTLSCSPISGHRSVSWYQQTPGQGLQFLFEYFSETQRNKGNFPGRFSGRQFSNSRSEMNVSTLELGDSALYLCASSLAWTTYNEQFFGPGTRLTVL.

J is TRBJ2-1 and V is TRBV2; D unresolved. The CDR3 is made up of 12 amino acids. V was shortened by 5 bases and J by 6 bases, with 8 bases between the two germline ends. CDR1 and CDR2 from the germline V gene are SNHLY and FYNNEI. The CDR3 spells CASSYASNEQFF. CDR3 in DNA: TGTGCCAGCAGTTACGCCAGCAATGAGCAGTTCTTC.

The V call is TRBV28, the J call TRBJ1-1; D unresolved. There are 14 residues in the CDR3. V shed 4 bases and J shed 0 bases, with 9 bases lying between them. Germline V CDR1 and CDR2: MDHEN, SYDVKM. The CDR3 nucleotides are TGTGCCAGCAGTTGGACTAACATGAACACTGAAGCTTTCTTT. It yields the protein CASSWTNMNTEAFF.

The chain is built from TRBV2 and TRBJ2-7; D is unresolved. V lost 0 bases to trimming and J lost 6 bases, with 9 bases between them. CDR1 and CDR2 (germline): SNHLY, FYNNEI. The CDR3 consists of 13 residues. The CDR3, as DNA: TGTGCCAGCAGTGAAGCGCTTCGTCTCGAGCAGTACTTC. Translating it yields CASSEALRLEQYF.

J is TRBJ1-2 and V is TRBV6-5; TRBD1 is a possible D gene (5 bases). Germline-derived CDR1 and CDR2 are MNHEY and SVGAGI. Trimming stripped 4 bases from V and 4 bases from J, with 13 bases between. CDR3 length: 14 amino acids. CDR3 sequence: CASSSGTGTYGYTF. CDR3 nucleotide sequence: TGTGCCAGCAGTTCCGGGACTGGTACCTATGGCTACACCTTC.

For this clone: A read error may produce the germline difference seen at one junction end. CDR3 region: CASSLVVGGVIF. The CDR3 nucleotides read TGTGCCAGCAGCTTAGTTGTCGGCGGGGTGATCTTT. This rearrangement joins TRBV7-9 to TRBJ1-1, with D hard to call. The CDR3 extends over 12 amino acids. Germline assignment: CDR1 SEHNR and CDR2 FQNEAQ (reference sequence).

This sequence joins TRBV13 and TRBJ1-2, with TRBD1 identical over 9 bases. V shed 5 bases and J 0 bases; nucleotides not matched to a gene: 7. Germline V gives CDR1 PRHDT, CDR2 FYEKMQ (reference sequence). This CDR3 contains 16 residues. The CDR3 loop is CASSGRTGEANYGYTF. CDR3 bases: TGTGCCAGCAGCGGGAGGACAGGGGAGGCTAACTATGGCTACACCTTC.

In this sample, this clone turned up a few times. The CDR3 loop reads CASSATGFGNQPQHF. Written as DNA, the CDR3 is TGTGCCAGCAGTGCCACAGGGTTTGGCAATCAGCCCCAGCATTTT. The V call is TRBV25-1, the J call TRBJ1-5, with D perhaps matching TRBD1 (6 bases). Germline V gives CDR1 MGHDK, CDR2 SYGVNS. The CDR3 contains 15 residues. V was trimmed by 4 bases and J by 2 bases, leaving 12 bases between them.

The chain combines TRBV2 with TRBJ1-5; D remains ambiguous. The ends were cut back, 6 bases at V and 1 base at J, with 10 bases in the middle. This CDR3 contains 14 residues. Germline CDR1 reads SNHLY; CDR2 reads FYNNEI. The CDR3 protein is CASSRRVSNQPQHF. The DNA of the CDR3 is TGTGCCAGCAGCCGAAGGGTAAGCAATCAGCCCCAGCATTTT.

This chain links TRBV7-2 with TRBJ2-7; D possibly matches TRBD1 or TRBD2 (5 bases each). In germline, CDR1 is SGHTA, CDR2 FQGNSA. The CDR3 has 17 residues. V shed 5 bases and J shed 0 bases, with 20 bases lying between them. The CDR3 spells CASSLRFLSGTSYEQYF. The CDR3 DNA follows: TGTGCCAGCAGCCTCCGCTTCCTGTCCGGGACCTCCTACGAGCAGTACTTC.

The chain joins TRBV6-6 to TRBJ2-1; 9 bases match TRBD1. CDR3 length: 12 residues. Unmatched junction bases numbered 2, after V lost 7 bases and J lost 7 bases. Germline V lookup: CDR1 MNHNY, CDR2 SVGAGI (reference sequence). The CDR3 DNA reads as TGTGCCAGCACCGGACAGGGGAATGAGCAGTTCTTC. This codes for CASTGQGNEQFF.

The chain employs TRBV5-4 and TRBJ2-3; tentatively, D is TRBD1 or TRBD2 (6 bases each). In germline, CDR1 is SGHNT, CDR2 YYREEE (reference sequence). The V end lost 4 bases, the J end lost 3 bases, and 15 bases lay between the germline ends. The CDR3 sequence is 15 residues long. Here the CDR3 DNA reads TGTGCCAGCAGCCCGGAGGGGGGCAGGACAGATACGCAGTATTTT. It codes for CASSPEGGRTDTQYF. The full variable domain, with the rest looked up from reference TRBV5-4 and TRBJ2-3, is ETGVTQSPTHLIKTRGQQVTLRCSSQSGHNTVSWYQQALGQGPQFIFQYYREEENGRGNFPPRFSGLQFPNYSSELNVNALELDDSALYLCASSPEGGRTDTQYFGPGTRLTVL.

This chain links TRBV19 with TRBJ2-7; 9 nucleotides align to TRBD1. This CDR3 is 15 amino acids long. With 4 bases clipped from V and 4 bases from J, the junction kept 8 bases outside the gene matches. CDR1 and CDR2 from the germline V gene are LNHDA and SQIVND (reference sequence). CDR3 sequence (DNA): TGTGCCAGTAGTAGAACCGGGACAGGGCTTTACGAGCAGTACTTC. It codes for CASSRTGTGLYEQYF.

This chain joins TRBV7-9 and TRBJ2-1, with 15 bases that match TRBD2. The germline V gene has CDR1 SEHNR and CDR2 FQNEAQ (reference sequence). Germline trimming cut 7 bases from V and 7 bases from J; bases unmatched to any gene: 8. CDR3 length: 16 amino acids. CDR3 DNA: TGTGCCAGCACCTACGGGGGACTAGCGGGAGGAAATGAGCAGTTCTTC. Its protein is CASTYGGLAGGNEQFF.

This chain connects TRBV6-4 to TRBJ2-6; D is unclear. Germline CDR1 reads MRHNA; CDR2 reads SNTAGT. Between the trimmed V and J ends, which lost 2 bases and 4 bases, there was a span of 6 bases. The CDR3 covers 14 residues. The CDR3 region is CASSDREGANVLTF. The CDR3 coding sequence is TGTGCCAGCAGTGACAGGGAAGGGGCCAACGTCCTGACTTTC.

The table lists this clone with a count of one. The chain links TRBV27 to TRBJ2-2; D uncertain. In germline, CDR1 is MNHEY, CDR2 SMNVEV (reference sequence). This CDR3 is built from 14 residues. Between the trimmed V and J ends, which lost 9 bases and 1 base, there was a span of 12 bases. The CDR3 region has the DNA TGTGCCAGTCAGGTTTACAGGAACACCGGGGAGCTGTTTTTT. This sequence encodes CASQVYRNTGELFF.

The CDR3 nucleotides read TGTGCCAGTACCCCAGGGGGAGCTCCTGGAAACACCATATATTTT. Its translation is CASTPGGAPGNTIYF. The rearrangement links TRBV19 to TRBJ1-3, with TRBD1 matching over 7 bases. V was pared by 7 bases and J by 2 bases, with 8 bases of the junction left unmatched. CDR3 length: 15 residues. Germline CDR1 reads LNHDA; CDR2 reads SQIVND (reference sequence).

The chain combines TRBV2 with TRBJ2-7; no definite D call. The germline V gene encodes CDR1 SNHLY and CDR2 FYNNEI. The CDR3 covers 16 residues. Trimming stripped 7 bases from V and 2 bases from J, with 21 bases between. CDR3 region: CASIPPRAAPTYEQYF. Here the CDR3 DNA reads TGTGCCAGCATCCCCCCTCGCGCAGCACCAACCTACGAGCAGTACTTC.

The rearrangement joins TRBV7-6 to TRBJ1-5, with TRBD1 as a possible D gene (6 bases). CDR1 and CDR2 (germline): SGHVS, FNYEAQ. The CDR3 totals 17 residues. The V and J ends lost 5 bases and 0 bases respectively, with 17 bases between them. CDR3 protein: CASSPRGNTYSNQPQHF. CDR3 in DNA: TGTGCCAGCAGCCCCAGGGGTAACACGTATAGCAATCAGCCCCAGCATTTT.

The gene calls are TRBV28 and TRBJ1-5; weak D call: TRBD1 (5 bases). In germline, CDR1 is MDHEN, CDR2 SYDVKM. V gave up 8 bases and J gave up 6 bases, with 8 bases separating them. There are 11 residues in the CDR3. CDR3 region: CASGGLQPQHF. The CDR3 DNA is TGTGCCAGCGGGGGTCTTCAGCCCCAGCATTTT.